These 32 T cell receptor beta chains share one sample of origin, sequenced in a study of tumor-infiltrating lymphocytes in primary liver carcinoma (dated by TCRdb to 2015 to 2018). Total RNA and DNA were co-extracted from around 20-30 mg of bulk tissue with the AllPrep DNA/RNA mini kit, without cell sorting. Sequenced using an Illumina HiSeq 2500. Starting from roughly 540 ng total RNA, TCRbeta-specific cDNA was produced by reverse transcription with a constant-region primer and ProtoScript II reverse transcriptase. Three nested multiplex PCR rounds, following a slightly modified ARM-PCR procedure, were used to build the TCRbeta libraries. The first two PCR rounds used multiplex TRBV1-TRBV30 forward primers with a Cbeta reverse primer, each for approximately 11 cycles. In-frame beta chains were kept once TCRdb had trimmed the public reads at Q25 with fastp and called clones with MiXCR. A single entry per CDR3 protein holds the most common genes and DNA from its merged rows. This sample has roughly 86,000 distinct CDR3 sequences in its table, and approximately 72% of those were observed once. The ten largest clones add up to around 30% of the sample.

Source material: tumor-adjacent normal liver tissue. Every receptor here comes from a man aged 40-50 years with primary liver carcinoma and hepatitis B virus infection.

This clonotype appeared once. The CDR3 carries no conserved terminal phenylalanine or tryptophan, so it likely arises from a read error. The chain carries TRBV11-2 and TRBJ2-7, with D tentatively TRBD2 (7 bases). The V end was cut by 4 bases, the J end by 4 bases, with 17 bases between. CDR3 length: 15 amino acids. CDR1 is SGHAT and CDR2 is FQNNGV in the germline V gene. The CDR3 bases are TGTGCCAGCAGCTCTACGGGGGGCTGGAGGTACGAGCAGTACCTC. This translates into CASSSTGGWRYEQYL.

There are a few counts of this clonotype. A much larger clone differs by one base, so this may be a read error. The chain uses TRBV6-1 and TRBJ2-7; unclear D gene. The CDR3 loop spans 17 amino acids. Germline V gene data show CDR1 as MNHNS and CDR2 as SASEGT. Trimming left V 3 bases short and J 0 bases short, with 18 bases between. The CDR3 nucleotides are TGTGCCAGCAGTGAGGGCGATAGAGGCAGGACCTCCTACGAGCAGTACTTC. The encoded protein is CASSEGDRGRTSYEQYF.

This clonotype was recorded once. V and J are TRBV12-3 or TRBV12-4 and TRBJ2-3, with D hard to call. This CDR3 is 13 amino acids long. Deletions cut 1 base from V and 4 bases from J, with 6 bases between. The CDR3 DNA reads as TGTGCCAGCAGTTTAGTAAGAGCAGATACGCAGTATTTT. Residues: CASSLVRADTQYF.

Concerning this clonotype itself: A read error may produce the germline difference seen at one junction end. The CDR3 sequence is CASSTARDETQYF. The CDR3, as DNA: TGTGCCAGCAGCACAGCGAGGGATGAGACCCAGTACTTT. The chain joins TRBV11-1 to TRBJ2-5; D is perhaps TRBD2 (5 bases). This CDR3 contains 13 residues. CDR1 is SGHAT, CDR2 FQDESV, per germline (reference sequence).

The chain joins TRBV10-1 to TRBJ2-2, with TRBD2 as a possible D gene (6 bases). CDR1 and CDR2 (germline): WNHNN, SYGVQD (reference sequence). V lost 10 bases and J 6 bases, leaving 15 bases between the germline ends. This CDR3 region has 13 residues. CDR3 residues: CAISGGFSGELFF. The CDR3 nucleotides are TGCGCCATCTCCGGGGGTTTCTCCGGGGAGCTGTTTTTT.

About this clonotype itself: This may stem from a read error, because a much larger clone lies one nucleotide away. The CDR3 DNA reads as TGTGCCAGCAGCCCGGGGGGAACAACCTACATTGAGCAGTTCTTC. The encoded protein is CASSPGGTTYIEQFF. The chain has TRBV14 and TRBJ2-1, with TRBD2 matching over 7 bases. The CDR3 sequence is 15 residues long. Germline V CDR1 and CDR2: SGHDN, FVKESK.

Ten or more counts support this clonotype. The chain joins TRBV11-2 to TRBJ2-5, with TRBD1 as a possible D gene (5 bases). Germline CDR1 is SGHAT and CDR2 is FQNNGV. The ends were cut back, 5 bases at V and 5 bases at J, with 18 bases in the middle. The length of the CDR3 is 15 residues. The CDR3 DNA is TGTGCCAGCAGCCCGTCCATAGGGGCTGGGGAGACCCAGTACTTC. Its protein product is CASSPSIGAGETQYF.

This clonotype was seen at least ten times. The chain carries TRBV29-1 and TRBJ1-2; TRBD1 aligns across 11 bases. The V gene end was trimmed by 0 bases and the J gene end by 8 bases; junction bases not matched to a gene: 5. CDR1 SQVTM and CDR2 ANQGSEA come from the germline V gene. The CDR3 has 14 residues. The CDR3 sequence is CSVEEGQGVQGYTF. CDR3 coding DNA: TGCAGCGTTGAAGAGGGACAGGGGGTGCAGGGCTACACCTTC.

This clonotype appeared many times. The chain uses TRBV10-3 and TRBJ2-3; 7 bases align to TRBD1. V shed 0 bases and J 5 bases; nucleotides not matched to a gene: 8. The CDR3 covers 16 residues. Looked up from germline, CDR1 is ENHRY and CDR2 is SYGVKD. Written as DNA, the CDR3 is TGTGCCATCAGTGAGTCGAAGGGGGCCGTCAGAGATACGCAGTATTTT. Translating gives CAISESKGAVRDTQYF.

V usage is TRBV12-3 or TRBV12-4 and J usage is TRBJ2-5; 12 bases are shared with TRBD1. The CDR3 runs 17 residues. The V gene end was trimmed by 8 bases and the J gene end by 7 bases; junction bases not matched to a gene: 17. The CDR3 here is CASGPSPGTGGWVTQYF. The CDR3 DNA sequence: TGTGCCAGCGGCCCGAGTCCCGGGACAGGGGGCTGGGTGACCCAGTACTTC.

The chain combines TRBV5-1 with TRBJ1-2; 7 bases agree with TRBD1. V gave up 5 bases and J gave up 1 base; unmatched junction bases: 8. The V gene's germline CDR1 is SGHRS and CDR2 YFSETQ. This CDR3 is 15 amino acids long. CDR3 DNA sequence: TGCGCCAGCAGTTTGAGGACAGGAAGTAACTATGGCTACACCTTC. It codes for CASSLRTGSNYGYTF.

This clonotype has just one count. The chain couples TRBV29-1 to TRBJ2-1; TRBD2 agrees at 12 bases. The V gene's germline CDR1 is SQVTM and CDR2 ANQGSEA. The CDR3 has 14 residues. CDR3: CKGGLAGLSNEQFF. CDR3 bases: TGCAAAGGCGGACTAGCGGGATTGTCAAATGAGCAGTTCTTC.

To note about this clonotype: A junction end diverges from the germline sequence, so it may reflect a read error. The chain is built from TRBV12-3 or TRBV12-4 and TRBJ1-2; TRBD1 matches 9 bases. The CDR3 runs to 17 residues. The CDR3 spells CASVDFIRTGDGSGYTF. The CDR3 DNA follows: TGTGCCAGCGTCGACTTTATCAGGACAGGGGATGGTAGTGGCTATACCTTC.

V gene TRBV7-2 combines with J gene TRBJ2-1; maybe TRBD2 (6 bases). V dropped 4 bases and J dropped 10 bases, with 17 bases sitting between them. The CDR3 spans 14 residues. The germline gives CDR1 SGHTA, CDR2 FQGNSA. CDR3 nucleotides: TGTGCCAGCAGCTATTTCCGGAGGGAGATGGAGCAGTTCTTC. Translated, it gives CASSYFRREMEQFF.

As regards this clonotype: The conserved final phenylalanine or tryptophan is absent from the CDR3, which likely points to a read error. J is TRBJ2-5 and V is TRBV7-8; 7 bases agree with TRBD1. CDR3 length: 16 amino acids. The ends lost 5 bases at V and 2 bases at J; junction bases unmatched: 11. Germline CDR1 reads SGHVS; CDR2 reads FQNEAQ. CDR3 nucleotides: TGTGCCAGCAGCCCCAGGAGAGCAGGGGGTCAAGAGACCCAGTACTCC. It encodes CASSPRRAGGQETQYS.

As to this clonotype: The CDR3 does not close with the conserved phenylalanine or tryptophan, likely indicating a read error. The chain uses TRBV11-2 and TRBJ2-6; no definite D call. Germline CDR1 is SGHAT and CDR2 is FQNNGV. The length of the CDR3 is 16 residues. V lost 4 bases, J lost 1 base, and 11 bases lay in between. In DNA form, the CDR3 reads TGTGCCAGCAGCTCACTCACCATTTCTGGGGCCAACGTCCTGACTTGC. It specifies CASSSLTISGANVLTC.

The table lists this clonotype with many counts. The CDR3 DNA sequence: TGTGCCAGCAGTAAGCCCGGGACTAGCGGTCAAGAGACCCAGTACTTC. Translation gives CASSKPGTSGQETQYF. The V gene is TRBV12-3 or TRBV12-4, the J gene TRBJ2-5; 11 nucleotides align to TRBD2. The CDR3 sequence is 16 residues long. After removal of 5 bases from V and 2 bases from J, the junction contained 7 bases not matched to a gene.

On this clonotype itself: It is likely a read error, because the conserved phenylalanine at the end of the CDR3 is missing. The chain has TRBV11-2 and TRBJ2-1, with a possible D match to TRBD1 (6 bases). The germline V gene encodes CDR1 SGHAT and CDR2 FQNNGV. There are 11 residues in the CDR3. The V gene lost 8 bases and the J gene lost 13 bases, with 15 bases spanning the gap. The CDR3 DNA is TGTGCCAGCGGGGGACAAGAGACCCAGTTCCTC. Translated: CASGGQETQFL.

This clonotype was counted between two and nine times. This chain joins TRBV25-1 and TRBJ2-3; D uncertain. The V and J ends lost 3 bases and 0 bases respectively, with 10 bases between them. This CDR3 has 15 amino acids. Germline V CDR1 and CDR2: MGHDK, SYGVNS. The CDR3 sequence is CASSDRHHSTDTQYF. The CDR3 DNA is TGTGCCAGCAGTGACCGGCATCATAGCACAGATACGCAGTATTTT.

This clonotype showed up just once. This may stem from a read error, because a much larger clone lies one nucleotide away. The rearrangement links TRBV10-3 to TRBJ2-7; 10 bases match TRBD1. Germline assignment: CDR1 ENHRY and CDR2 SYGVKD. This CDR3 is 17 amino acids long. The CDR3: CATSALPPGQGFGEQYF. The CDR3 coding sequence is TGTGCCACCAGTGCCCTTCCCCCGGGACAGGGGTTCGGCGAGCAGTACTTC.

This clonotype was counted a single time. This sequence joins TRBV11-1 and TRBJ2-1; 9 nucleotides align to TRBD2. Germline-derived CDR1 and CDR2 are SGHAT and FQDESV (reference sequence). The CDR3 runs 16 residues. Here the CDR3 DNA reads TGTGCGAGCGGCCCCATAGCGGGAGCGTATTACAATGAGCAGTTCTTC. It codes for CASGPIAGAYYNEQFF.

On this clonotype: At one boundary the junction diverges from the germline segment, which might be a read error. The genes are TRBV2 and TRBJ2-7; no clear D gene. Germline loops: CDR1 SNHLY, CDR2 FYNNEI. The CDR3 extends over 12 amino acids. The CDR3 DNA follows: TGTGCCAGCAGGGTGAGCTCCTACGAGCATTACTTC. It yields the protein CASRVSSYEHYF.

This clonotype was detected many times. This chain joins TRBV6-5 and TRBJ2-7; tentatively, D is TRBD1 or TRBD2 (5 bases each). The V and J ends lost 6 bases and 4 bases respectively, with 10 bases between them. Germline values: CDR1 MNHEY, CDR2 SVGAGI. The CDR3 length is 12 residues. In DNA form, the CDR3 reads TGTGCCAGCAGCCGAGGGGAATACGAGCAGTACTTC. As protein: CASSRGEYEQYF.

This clonotype was observed a single time. The junction departs from the called germline gene at one end, perhaps through a read error. The CDR3 bases are TGCGCCAACAGCCAGGAGACTAGCGGTTCCTACAATGAGCAGTTCTTC. Translating it yields CANSQETSGSYNEQFF. The chain carries TRBV4-2 and TRBJ2-1; TRBD2 aligns across 9 bases. The CDR3 length is 16 residues. Per the germline V gene, CDR1 is LGHNA and CDR2 is YNFKEQ.

V and J are TRBV11-2 and TRBJ2-7; D is unresolved. The germline CDR1 and CDR2 sequences are SGHAT and FQNNGV. The CDR3 runs to 11 residues. V lost 7 bases, J lost 6 bases, and 10 bases lay in between. CDR3 DNA sequence: TGTGCCAGCACGTTGAGCGTCGAGCAGTACTTC. Translated, it gives CASTLSVEQYF.

This clonotype was seen only a few times. The CDR3 carries no conserved terminal phenylalanine or tryptophan, so it likely arises from a read error. The V call is TRBV6-6, the J call TRBJ2-5, with 8 bases matching TRBD1. The length of the CDR3 is 14 residues. In germline, CDR1 is MNHNY, CDR2 SVGAGI (reference sequence). With 6 bases clipped from V and 5 bases from J, the junction kept 8 bases outside the gene matches. CDR3 sequence (DNA): TGTGCCAGCAGCCTATTTAGACAGGGGGAGACCCAGTACTTG. It specifies CASSLFRQGETQYL.

In regard to this clonotype: The junction shows a germline mismatch at one end, possibly a read error. The genes are TRBV29-1 and TRBJ2-7; D remains ambiguous. This CDR3 is 14 amino acids long. Looked up from germline, CDR1 is SQVTM and CDR2 is ANQGSEA. Written as DNA, the CDR3 is TGCAGCGCCCGACCTCAGGACGCTTCATACGAGCGGTACTTC. Its protein product is CSARPQDASYERYF.

On this clonotype: Without the conserved terminal phenylalanine or tryptophan, this CDR3 likely stems from a read error. J is TRBJ2-7 and V is TRBV24-1, with 9 positions matching TRBD2. Germline loops: CDR1 KGHDR, CDR2 SFDVKD. The CDR3 runs 13 residues. The CDR3: CTTSRSGGYEQYL. CDR3 nucleotides: TGTACCACCAGTCGTAGCGGGGGCTACGAGCAGTACCTC.

As concerns this clonotype: A much larger clone differs from this one at a single base, so this may be a read error. The rearrangement uses TRBV7-9 and TRBJ1-1; no clear D gene. V lost 7 bases and J lost 4, with 16 bases in between. This CDR3 is 14 amino acids long. Germline V gene sequence: CDR1 SEHNR, CDR2 FQNEAQ (reference sequence). The CDR3 loop is CASNSPADGTEAFF. CDR3 DNA: TGTGCCAGCAACTCCCCGGCGGACGGCACTGAAGCTTTCTTT. The complete variable domain, with remaining parts taken from reference TRBV7-9 and TRBJ1-1, reads DTGVSQNPRHKITKRGQNVTFRCDPISEHNRLYWYRQTLGQGPEFLTYFQNEAQLEKSRLLSDRFSAERPKGSFSTLEIQRTEQGDSAMYLCASNSPADGTEAFFGQGTRLTVV.

V and J are TRBV28 and TRBJ2-4; D possibly corresponds to TRBD1 (5 bases). The germline CDR1 and CDR2 sequences are MDHEN and SYDVKM. The CDR3 has 18 residues. The germline V and J ends were trimmed by 1 base and 2 bases, with 18 bases remaining between them. The CDR3 nucleotides read TGTGCCAGCAGTTTATATGGGGCAGGGCCGTTGTCCAAAAACATTCAGTACTTC. This translates into CASSLYGAGPLSKNIQYF. Supplemented by reference TRBV28 and TRBJ2-4, the full variable domain reads DVKVTQSSRYLVKRTGEKVFLECVQDMDHENMFWYRQDPGLGLRLIYFSYDVKMKEKGDIPEGYSVSREKKERFSLILESASTNQTSMYLCASSLYGAGPLSKNIQYFGAGTRLSVL.

Notes on this clonotype: Just one base apart from a much larger clone, this may be a read error. The genes are TRBV7-8 and TRBJ2-5; the D gene is possibly TRBD2 (5 bases). Germline CDR1 and CDR2: SGHVS and FQNEAQ. The CDR3 contains 15 residues. The germline V and J ends were trimmed by 5 bases and 3 bases, with 16 bases remaining between them. This CDR3 is CASSNYREGKETQYF. The CDR3 DNA reads TGTGCCAGCAGCAACTACCGGGAAGGGAAAGAGACCCAGTACTTC.

Only one count was recorded for this clonotype. One junction end does not reproduce the germline sequence, and a read error may be involved. V and J are TRBV29-1 and TRBJ2-1, with 7 positions matching TRBD2. This CDR3 region has 15 residues. Germline CDR1 SQVTM, CDR2 ANQGSEA. Here the CDR3 DNA reads TGTAGCGTTGATTCCTCTAGCGGTTCCTACAATGAGCAGTTCTTC. It specifies CSVDSSSGSYNEQFF.